Listed below are T cell receptor beta chains from one sample, sequenced in a study of CD8 T cells in ankylosing spondylitis. TCRdb fed the 5' RACE reads into MiXCR, producing one record per CDR3 protein. The profile shows under 400,000 distinct CDR3 sequences, roughly 11% of them singletons. Sequenced material: blood, either unsorted or a sorted T cell fraction (not recorded which). The source of these receptors is a female donor with ankylosing spondylitis or in good health (not recorded which). CDR3s include the opening cysteine and the closing phenylalanine or tryptophan. D genes are given only for firm matches. Expanded clones get a size class; other rows say once, few or many, or leave the size out.

V,D,J,size,DNA,CDR3
TRBV12-3/TRBV12-4,-,TRBJ1-2,many,TGTGCCAGCAGTTTCCACAGGGATTCCCATGGCTACACCTTC,CASSFHRDSHGYTF
TRBV20-1,-,TRBJ1-2,many,TGCAGTGCCCCTCTGGGCCAGGGAGCGTTTGGCTACACCTTC,CSAPLGQGAFGYTF
TRBV29-1,-,TRBJ1-1,-,TGCAGCGTTGGGGGCGGACTCATGAACACTGAAGCTTTCTTT,CSVGGGLMNTEAFF
TRBV7-7,-,TRBJ2-1,many,TGTGCCAGCAGCTTAAATGGGAATGAGCAGTTCTTC,CASSLNGNEQFF
TRBV4-1,-,TRBJ2-5,-,TGCGCCAGCAGCCAGGAGATTATGAGGCTGAGTTCCGAGACCCAGTACTTC,CASSQEIMRLSSETQYF
TRBV11-2,TRBD1,TRBJ1-3,many,TGTGCCAGCAGCTCCTGGACAGGGGGCCGGAAAACCCGAAACACCATATATTTT,CASSSWTGGRKTRNTIYF
TRBV10-3,TRBD2,TRBJ2-5,many,TGTGCCTCCCGACTAGCGCAGACTGAAGAGACCCAGTACTTC,CASRLAQTEETQYF
TRBV10-3,-,TRBJ1-3,many,TGTGCCATCAGCGCCACAGGGATGAACTCTGGAAACACCATATATTTT,CAISATGMNSGNTIYF
TRBV6-1,-,TRBJ1-5,many,TGTGCCAGCAGGCAAAGACCCAATAGCAATCAGCCCCAGCATTTT,CASRQRPNSNQPQHF
TRBV18,-,TRBJ2-2,-,TGTGCCAGCTCACCACAAACCGGGGAGCTGTTTTTT,CASSPQTGELFF
TRBV20-1,TRBD2,TRBJ2-7,many,TGCAGTGCTAGAGATACTAGCGGGGTCTGGGAGCAGTACTTC,CSARDTSGVWEQYF
TRBV24-1,-,TRBJ1-5,many,TGTGCCACCAGTGACCCGACGGCCTCGTTAAATCAGCCCCAGCATTTT,CATSDPTASLNQPQHF
TRBV6-1,TRBD1,TRBJ1-5,many,TGTGCCAGCATGATGCGGGACAGGTGCCCCCCTTATAGCAATCAGCCCCAGCATTTT,CASMMRDRCPPYSNQPQHF
TRBV20-1,-,TRBJ1-6,many,TGCAGTGCTAGGTCATCGGGGATGGGGAATTCACCCCTCCACTTT,CSARSSGMGNSPLHF
TRBV5-1,-,TRBJ1-1,-,TGCGCCAGCAGCCAGGGAGGGGGCACTGAAGCTTTCTTT,CASSQGGGTEAFF
TRBV12-2,-,TRBJ2-1,-,TGTGCAAGTCGCTCTCGGGGGGTACATTGGGATGAGCAGTTCTTC,CASRSRGVHWDEQFF
TRBV7-8,TRBD2,TRBJ2-3,-,TGTGCCAGCAGCTTGGGGAGGGCAGAGACCCATACGCAGTATTTT,CASSLGRAETHTQYF
TRBV15,-,TRBJ1-4,many,TGTGCCACCAGCAGGGAACCAGCAGGGGAAAAACTGTTTTTT,CATSREPAGEKLFF
TRBV7-2,-,TRBJ2-7,many,TGTGCCAGCAGCCCAATGAGGGCTAGGGAGCAGTACTTC,CASSPMRAREQYF
TRBV6-1,-,TRBJ1-1,few,TGTGCCAGCTCCCCCGTTCCGGGGACGGCGAACACTGAAGCTTTCTTT,CASSPVPGTANTEAFF
TRBV12-3/TRBV12-4,-,TRBJ1-4,many,TGTGCCAGCAGTTTGACCCGGTATGAAAAACTGTTTTTT,CASSLTRYEKLFF
TRBV12-3/TRBV12-4,-,TRBJ2-1,many,TGTGCCAGCAGTCAAAGGGCGGGGGCAGCTCACAATGAGCAGTTCTTC,CASSQRAGAAHNEQFF
TRBV20-1,-,TRBJ1-1,many,TGCAGTGCTCTTAACCCGGAGGGAAATGAAGCTTTCTTT,CSALNPEGNEAFF
TRBV5-1,TRBD1,TRBJ2-2,few,TGCGCCAGCAGCCCGGACAGGGGCAGCACCGGGGAGCTGTTTTTT,CASSPDRGSTGELFF
TRBV5-1,-,TRBJ2-7,-,TGCGCCAGCAGCTTGGGCCGGGTAGCAAACGAGCAGTACTTC,CASSLGRVANEQYF
TRBV27,-,TRBJ2-3,many,TGTGCCAGCACCGCCGGGCTCACAGATACGCAGTATTTT,CASTAGLTDTQYF
TRBV5-5,-,TRBJ2-1,few,TGTGCCAGCAGCTGGAGGGGCTACAATGAGCAGTTCTTC,CASSWRGYNEQFF
TRBV5-1,TRBD1,TRBJ2-3,many,TGCGCCAGCAGCTTGACGACAGGGGGAAGGGCAGATACGCAGTATTTT,CASSLTTGGRADTQYF
TRBV12-3/TRBV12-4,-,TRBJ1-5,many,TGTGCCAGCAGTTCCTCGGACCGAAACAATCAGCCCCAGCATTTT,CASSSSDRNNQPQHF
TRBV7-9,-,TRBJ1-2,-,TGTGCCAGCAGCTTACAGGAATACTATGGCGACACCTTC,CASSLQEYYGDTF
TRBV7-2,TRBD1,TRBJ2-7,-,TGTGCCAGCAGCTCGTCGAACCGGGACAGGGACTACGAGCAGTACTTC,CASSSSNRDRDYEQYF
TRBV4-2,TRBD2,TRBJ2-1,many,TGTGCCAGCAGCCAGGTGCGGGGGGGCCTCGGTGAGCAGTTCTTC,CASSQVRGGLGEQFF
TRBV7-8,-,TRBJ1-5,many,TGTGCCAGCAGCGTTTACAGGGATCAGCCCCAGCATTTT,CASSVYRDQPQHF
TRBV6-5,-,TRBJ2-4,many,TGTGCCAGCAGTTACTCGAGCAGGGACGCCAAAAACATTCAGTACTTC,CASSYSSRDAKNIQYF
TRBV7-2,-,TRBJ2-4,few,TGTGCCAGCAGCCTTGGGGCGGGGGCCAAAAACATTCAGTACTTC,CASSLGAGAKNIQYF
TRBV5-1,-,TRBJ2-7,many,TGCGCCAGCAGCTTCCGGCCCAGAACCTACGAGCAGTACTTC,CASSFRPRTYEQYF
TRBV20-1,-,TRBJ1-5,many,TGCAGTGCTACATCACTTAGCAATCAGCCCCAGCATTTT,CSATSLSNQPQHF
TRBV14,-,TRBJ2-2,many,TGTGCCAGCAGCCACAGGTCGATCACCGGGGAGCTGTTTTTT,CASSHRSITGELFF
TRBV5-1,-,TRBJ2-2,few,TGCGCCAGCAGCTCGTTCGGTCCGAACACCGGGGAGCTGTTTTTT,CASSSFGPNTGELFF
TRBV27,TRBD1,TRBJ2-5,few,TGTGCCAGCAGTTCACCTAGACAGGGACAAGAGACCCAGTACTTC,CASSSPRQGQETQYF
TRBV28,-,TRBJ2-5,many,TGTGCCAGCAGGGAGGCGGGTATATTGGAGACCCAGTACTTC,CASREAGILETQYF
TRBV7-9,-,TRBJ2-5,few,TGTGCCAGCAGCTCGCAAGTATACCAAGAGACCCAGTACTTC,CASSSQVYQETQYF
TRBV14,-,TRBJ2-1,many,TGTGCCAGCAGCCCAGGGGCAGGGTCTGTGGATGAGCAGTTCTTC,CASSPGAGSVDEQFF
TRBV5-1,-,TRBJ1-5,many,TGCGCCAGCAGCTTGGAGACAGGAGGGGATCAGCCCCAGCATTTT,CASSLETGGDQPQHF
TRBV5-1,TRBD1,TRBJ1-6,-,TGCGCCAGCAGCCCGGCCGGGACAGTAGACTCACCCCTCCACTTT,CASSPAGTVDSPLHF
TRBV24-1,-,TRBJ2-3,many,TGTGCCACCAGTTCTTCAACTAGCACAGATACGCAGTATTTT,CATSSSTSTDTQYF
TRBV18,-,TRBJ1-5,-,TGTGCCAGCTCACCAAACTCCATCCATAGCAATCAGCCCCAGCATTTT,CASSPNSIHSNQPQHF
TRBV10-3,-,TRBJ2-5,many,TGTGCCATCAGTCGGGCCCCTTACCCAGAGACCCAGTACTTC,CAISRAPYPETQYF
TRBV29-1,TRBD2,TRBJ2-1,many,TGCAGCGACCTAGCGGCGCAGAGTGAGCAGTTCTTC,CSDLAAQSEQFF
TRBV5-6,-,TRBJ2-7,-,TGTGCCAGCAGCTTGACCCCCCTGAGGGACCCCTCGTACGAGCAGTACTTC,CASSLTPLRDPSYEQYF
TRBV7-2,-,TRBJ1-3,few,TGTGCCAGCAGCGCCCCCACGTTGCCCTCTGGAAACACCATATATTTT,CASSAPTLPSGNTIYF
TRBV12-3/TRBV12-4,-,TRBJ2-3,many,TGTGCCAGCAGCCCAAGGGGGACGCAGTATTTT,CASSPRGTQYF
TRBV25-1,TRBD2,TRBJ2-1,many,TGTGCCAGCAGTGACTCTAGCGGGAGGAATGAGCAGTTCTTC,CASSDSSGRNEQFF
TRBV28,-,TRBJ1-1,many,TGTGCCAGCAGTCCGAGACCGGGACGGGTTGAAGCTTTCTTT,CASSPRPGRVEAFF
TRBV29-1,-,TRBJ2-2,-,TGCAGCGTTCCCACAGTAGCTAACACCGGGGAGCTGTTTTTT,CSVPTVANTGELFF
TRBV20-1,-,TRBJ1-5,many,TGCAGTGCTAGAGATGGGGTATGGAGCAATCAGCCCCAGCATTTT,CSARDGVWSNQPQHF
TRBV20-1,TRBD1,TRBJ2-7,few,TGCAGTGCTAGACAATCCGGGACAGGGGGCCACTACGAGCAGTACTTC,CSARQSGTGGHYEQYF
TRBV5-1,-,TRBJ2-3,few,TGCGCCAGCAGCTTGGACATAGTCCCTAGCACAGATACGCAGTATTTT,CASSLDIVPSTDTQYF
TRBV12-3/TRBV12-4,-,TRBJ2-5,many,TGTGCCAGCAGTTTACACGGCCAAGAGACCCAGTACTTC,CASSLHGQETQYF
TRBV30,-,TRBJ1-6,-,TGTGCCTGGAGTGAAACAGATAATTCACCCCTCCACTTT,CAWSETDNSPLHF